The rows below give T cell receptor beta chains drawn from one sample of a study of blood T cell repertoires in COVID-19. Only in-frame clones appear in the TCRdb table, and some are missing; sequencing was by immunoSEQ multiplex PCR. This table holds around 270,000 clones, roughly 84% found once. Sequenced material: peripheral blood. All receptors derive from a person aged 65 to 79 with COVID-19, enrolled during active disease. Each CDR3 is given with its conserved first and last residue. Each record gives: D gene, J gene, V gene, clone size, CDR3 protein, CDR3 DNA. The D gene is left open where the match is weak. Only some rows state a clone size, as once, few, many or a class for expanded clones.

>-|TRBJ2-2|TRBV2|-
CASSEVAMNTGELFF
TGTGCCAGCAGTGAAGTGGCCATGAACACCGGGGAGCTGTTTTTT
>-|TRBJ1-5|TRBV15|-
CATSTPGTTWGQPQHF
TGTGCCACCAGCACACCTGGGACAACGTGGGGTCAGCCCCAGCATTTT
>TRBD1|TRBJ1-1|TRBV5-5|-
CASSLGQGTVNTEAFF
TGTGCCAGCAGCTTGGGACAGGGGACGGTGAACACTGAAGCTTTCTTT
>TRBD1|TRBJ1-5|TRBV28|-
CASSTTGHSNQPQHF
TGTGCCAGCAGTACGACAGGGCATAGCAATCAGCCCCAGCATTTT
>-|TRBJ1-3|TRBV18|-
CASSPPTGLSGNTIYF
TGTGCCAGCTCACCACCCACAGGGCTTTCTGGAAACACCATATATTTT
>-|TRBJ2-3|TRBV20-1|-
CSASAVDTQYF
TGCAGTGCTAGCGCGGTAGATACGCAGTATTTT
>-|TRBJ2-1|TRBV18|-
CASSPPSGQTYNEQFF
TGTGCCAGCTCACCACCGTCCGGACAGACCTACAATGAGCAGTTCTTC
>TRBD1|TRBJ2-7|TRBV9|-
CASSPGQYPYEQYF
TGTGCCAGCAGCCCGGGACAGTATCCCTACGAGCAGTACTTC
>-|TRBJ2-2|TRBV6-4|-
CASSAIRGAGELFF
TGTGCCAGCAGCGCGATTAGGGGCGCGGGGGAGCTGTTTTTT
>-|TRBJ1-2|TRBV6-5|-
CASATLAGGYTF
TGTGCCAGCGCCACCCTAGCGGGGGGCTACACCTTC
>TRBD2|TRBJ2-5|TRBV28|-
CATSRGVWGTQYF
TGTGCCACTTCCCGGGGGGTCTGGGGGACCCAGTACTTC
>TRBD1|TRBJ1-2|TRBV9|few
CASSVQTGGKEGYTF
TGTGCCAGCAGCGTGCAGACAGGGGGCAAGGAGGGCTACACCTTC
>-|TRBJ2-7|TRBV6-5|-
CASSSPARSYEQYF
TGTGCCAGCAGTTCGCCCGCGAGGTCCTACGAGCAGTACTTC
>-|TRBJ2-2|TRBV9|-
CASSVGGLPAGELFF
TGTGCCAGCAGCGTAGGGGGACTTCCCGCCGGGGAGCTGTTTTTT
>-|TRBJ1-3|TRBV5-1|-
CASSNSNTIYF
TGCGCCAGCAGCAACTCAAACACCATATATTTT
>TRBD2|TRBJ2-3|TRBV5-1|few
CASTPGLAGGKYTDTQYF
TGCGCCAGCACCCCCGGCCTAGCGGGAGGCAAATACACAGATACGCAGTATTTT
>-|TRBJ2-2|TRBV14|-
CASSRLGGARNTGELFF
TGTGCCAGCAGCCGTTTGGGGGGGGCGAGGAACACCGGGGAGCTGTTTTTT
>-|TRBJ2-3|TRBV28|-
CASRSGTRRYAWFF
TGTGCCAGCAGATCCGGGACACGGCGATACGCATGGTTTTTT
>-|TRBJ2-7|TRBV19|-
CASSIGLFDEQYF
TGTGCCAGTAGTATTGGCTTGTTCGACGAGCAGTACTTC
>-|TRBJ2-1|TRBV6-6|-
CASSQNPPGDYNEQFF
TGTGCCAGCAGTCAAAACCCTCCCGGAGACTACAATGAGCAGTTCTTC
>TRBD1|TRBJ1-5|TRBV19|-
CASSIAGTGQPQHF
TGTGCCAGTAGTATTGCCGGGACAGGGCAGCCCCAGCATTTT
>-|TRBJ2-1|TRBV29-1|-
CSGLGGSDEQFF
TGCAGCGGCTTGGGTGGAAGCGATGAGCAGTTCTTC
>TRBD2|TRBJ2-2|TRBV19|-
CASSIGPRASGINTGELFF
TGTGCCAGTAGTATAGGTCCCCGGGCTAGCGGGATAAACACCGGGGAGCTGTTTTTT
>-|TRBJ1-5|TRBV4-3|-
CASSQLQGQPQHF
TGCGCCAGCAGCCAGTTACAGGGCCAGCCCCAGCATTTT
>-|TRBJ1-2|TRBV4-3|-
CASSQAAGVSGYTF
TGCGCCAGCAGCCAAGCCGCAGGGGTCTCCGGCTACACCTTC